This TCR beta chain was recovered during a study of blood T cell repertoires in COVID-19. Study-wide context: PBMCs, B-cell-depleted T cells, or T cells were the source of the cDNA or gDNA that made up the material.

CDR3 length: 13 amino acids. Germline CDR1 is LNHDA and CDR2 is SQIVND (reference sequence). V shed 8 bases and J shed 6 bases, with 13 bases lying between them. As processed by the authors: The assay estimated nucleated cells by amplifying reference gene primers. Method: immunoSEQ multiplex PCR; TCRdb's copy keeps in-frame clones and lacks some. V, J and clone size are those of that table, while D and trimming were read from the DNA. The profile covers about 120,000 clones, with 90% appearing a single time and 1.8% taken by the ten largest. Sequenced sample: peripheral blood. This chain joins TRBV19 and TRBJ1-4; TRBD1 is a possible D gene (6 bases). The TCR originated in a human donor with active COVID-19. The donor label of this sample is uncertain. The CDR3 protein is CASGVQGDEKLFF. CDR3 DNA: TGTGCCAGTGGGGTACAGGGCGATGAAAAACTGTTTTTT.